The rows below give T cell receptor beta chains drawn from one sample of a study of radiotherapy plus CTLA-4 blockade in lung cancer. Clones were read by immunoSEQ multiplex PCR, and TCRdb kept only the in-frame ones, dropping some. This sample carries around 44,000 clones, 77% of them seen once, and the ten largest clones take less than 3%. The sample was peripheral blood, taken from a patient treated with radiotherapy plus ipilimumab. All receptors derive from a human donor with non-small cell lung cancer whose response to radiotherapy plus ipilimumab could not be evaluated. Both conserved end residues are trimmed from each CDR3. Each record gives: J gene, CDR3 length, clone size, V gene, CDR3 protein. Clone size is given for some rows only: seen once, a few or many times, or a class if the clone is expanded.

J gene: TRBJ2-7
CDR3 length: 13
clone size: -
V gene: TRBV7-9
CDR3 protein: ASSLGLAGGYEQY

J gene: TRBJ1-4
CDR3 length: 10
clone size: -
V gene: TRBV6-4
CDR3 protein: ASTLTNEKLF

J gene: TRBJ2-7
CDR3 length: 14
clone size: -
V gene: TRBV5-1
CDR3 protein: ASSLAFGLPTYEQY

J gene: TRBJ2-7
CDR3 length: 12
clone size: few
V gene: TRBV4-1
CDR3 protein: ASSQGRNSYEQY

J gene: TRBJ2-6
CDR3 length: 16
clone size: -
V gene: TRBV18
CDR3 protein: ASSPRTGALSGANVLT

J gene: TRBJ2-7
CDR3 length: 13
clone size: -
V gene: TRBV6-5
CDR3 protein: ASSYSLTSGDEQY

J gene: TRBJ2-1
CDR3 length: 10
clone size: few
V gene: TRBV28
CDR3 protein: ASQREFSEQF

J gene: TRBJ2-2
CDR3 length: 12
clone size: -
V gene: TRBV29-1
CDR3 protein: SVGDTGGAGELF

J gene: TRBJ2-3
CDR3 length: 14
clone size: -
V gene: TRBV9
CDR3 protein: ASSVEASGPTDTQY

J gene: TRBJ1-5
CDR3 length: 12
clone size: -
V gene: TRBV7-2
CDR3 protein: ASSLGTENQPQH

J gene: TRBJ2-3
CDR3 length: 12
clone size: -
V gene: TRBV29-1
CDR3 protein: SVERGTGTDTQY

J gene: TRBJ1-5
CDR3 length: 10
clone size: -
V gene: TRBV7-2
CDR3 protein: ASSLQSQPQH

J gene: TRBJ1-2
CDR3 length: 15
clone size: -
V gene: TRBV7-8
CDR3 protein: ASSLATGGNIGYGYT

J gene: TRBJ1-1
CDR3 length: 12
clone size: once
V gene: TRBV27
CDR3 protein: ASSGRGTNTEAF

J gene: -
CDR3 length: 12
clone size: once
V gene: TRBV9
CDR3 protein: ASSVTGTTYEQY

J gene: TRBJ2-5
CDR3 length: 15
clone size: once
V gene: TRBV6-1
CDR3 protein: ASSETTSGINGETQY

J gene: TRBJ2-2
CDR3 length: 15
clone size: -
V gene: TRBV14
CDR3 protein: ASSQGGVGSNTGELF

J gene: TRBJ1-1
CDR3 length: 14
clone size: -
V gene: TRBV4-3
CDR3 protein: ASSQDGTGTDTEAF

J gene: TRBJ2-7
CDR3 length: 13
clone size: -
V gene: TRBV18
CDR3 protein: ASSPGSGNGYEQY

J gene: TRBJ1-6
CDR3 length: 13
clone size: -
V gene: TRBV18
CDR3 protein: ASSPDRGKNSPLH

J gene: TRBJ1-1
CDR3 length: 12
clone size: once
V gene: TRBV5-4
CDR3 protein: ASSWDRGPDEAF

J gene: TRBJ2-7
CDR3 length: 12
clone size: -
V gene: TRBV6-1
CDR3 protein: ASDTTSEPYEQY

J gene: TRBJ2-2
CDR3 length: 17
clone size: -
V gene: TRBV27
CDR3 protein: ATKGGNPWTSANTGELF

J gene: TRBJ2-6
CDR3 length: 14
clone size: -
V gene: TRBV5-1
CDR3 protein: ASSFPPGSGANVLT

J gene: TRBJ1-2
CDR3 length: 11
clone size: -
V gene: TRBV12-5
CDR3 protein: ASGSTGGYGYT

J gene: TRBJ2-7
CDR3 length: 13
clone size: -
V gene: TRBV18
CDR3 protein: ASSPTYTGSYEQY

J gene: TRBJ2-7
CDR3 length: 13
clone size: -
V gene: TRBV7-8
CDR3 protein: ASSLRLASSYEQY

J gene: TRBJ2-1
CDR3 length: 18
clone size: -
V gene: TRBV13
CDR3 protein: ASSPGTSGPSLAFYNEQF

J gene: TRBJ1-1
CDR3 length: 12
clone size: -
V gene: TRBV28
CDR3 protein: ASRGGQLNTEAF

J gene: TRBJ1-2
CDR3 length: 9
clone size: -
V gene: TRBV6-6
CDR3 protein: ASVGNYGYT

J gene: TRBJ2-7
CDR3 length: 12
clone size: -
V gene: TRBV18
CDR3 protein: ASSPGTGSYEQY

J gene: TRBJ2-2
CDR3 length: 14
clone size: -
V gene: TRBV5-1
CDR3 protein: ASSPRAGATTGELF

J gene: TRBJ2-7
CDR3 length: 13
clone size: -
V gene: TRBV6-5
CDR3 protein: ASSYVSGSPYEQY

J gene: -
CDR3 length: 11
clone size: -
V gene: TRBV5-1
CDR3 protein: ASSLLAAYEQY

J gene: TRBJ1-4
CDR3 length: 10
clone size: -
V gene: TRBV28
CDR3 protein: ASSLGTGRLF

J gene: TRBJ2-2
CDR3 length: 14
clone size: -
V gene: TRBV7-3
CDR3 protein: ASSLLAPSNTGELF

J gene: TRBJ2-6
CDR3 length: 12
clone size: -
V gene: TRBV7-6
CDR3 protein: ASSLYTGANVLT

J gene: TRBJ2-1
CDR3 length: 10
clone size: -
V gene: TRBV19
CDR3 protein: ASSMSYNEQF

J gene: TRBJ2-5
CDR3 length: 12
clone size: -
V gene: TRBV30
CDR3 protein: AWVETGGRETQY

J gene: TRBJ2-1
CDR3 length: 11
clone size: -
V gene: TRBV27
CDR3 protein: ASSLRPGWGEF

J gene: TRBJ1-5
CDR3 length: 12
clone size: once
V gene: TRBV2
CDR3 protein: ASSERISDQPQH

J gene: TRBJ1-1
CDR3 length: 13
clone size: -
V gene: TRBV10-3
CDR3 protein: AISESGTGEAEAF